This T cell receptor (beta chain) emerged from a study of CD4+ T cells in melanoma (dated by TCRdb to 2021 to 2024). Some background on the complete study: Neoantigen-specific CD4+ T cells in human melanoma were what the study investigated. The paper as a whole reports these results and caveats: The report described a correlation between neoantigen-specific CD4+ T cells and the function of CD8+ T cells, macrophages and B cells. Neoantigen-specific CD4+ T cells in melanoma were reported to have a range of differentiation states.

Details on this clone: It has no known antigen specificity. Base qualities are missing; no much larger clone stands one base away.

Library prep was done by the immunoSEQ multiplex PCR assay. TCRdb's version of the immuneACCESS table is confined to in-frame rearrangements and falls short of the full clone set. An unresolved V gene accounts for under half of the shortfall where checked; the remainder is of unknown origin. Within this sample are approximately 20,000 clones, with about three quarters of them counted one time only. The top ten clonotypes cover roughly a tenth of the sample. Donors were patients with melanoma. The receptor was derived from a human donor with melanoma.

The DNA sequence follows: TGTGCCAGCAGTTATCAGGGAAGTATAGGCACAGATACGCAGTATTTT. Translated, it reads CASSYQGSIGTDTQYF. Recombination connected TRBV6-5 to TRBJ2-3; the D gene is perhaps TRBD1, on 5 matching bases. The CDR1 and CDR2 encoded by the germline V gene are MNHEY and SVGAGI. V is clipped by 3 bases and J by 1 base, and the sequence between their germline boundaries is 14 bases long. There are 16 amino acids in the CDR3, from cysteine to phenylalanine inclusive. Only the CDR3 portion is preserved as DNA: 48 bases, with reading frame beginning at the first base.